One sample yielded the 15 T cell receptor beta chains listed below, sequenced in a study of OX40 agonist ivuxolimab in advanced cancers. Method: immunoSEQ multiplex PCR; TCRdb's copy keeps in-frame clones and lacks some. In the table there are 70,000 or so clones, about 84% of which are singletons. The sample was CD4+ or CD8+ T cells sorted from blood, taken in a trial of the OX40 agonist ivuxolimab. The receptors were sampled from an adult with an advanced solid tumor such as melanoma, head and neck, liver or kidney cancer.

This clone was seen a few times. The rearrangement links TRBV2 to TRBJ1-4, with D perhaps TRBD1 (5 bases). The CDR3 consists of 14 residues. Germline assignment: CDR1 SNHLY and CDR2 FYNNEI. Trimming removed 4 bases at V and 10 bases at J, with 16 bases between. The CDR3 loop reads CASSAGIGGVKLFF. The CDR3 coding sequence is TGTGCCAGCAGTGCGGGGATTGGGGGGGTAAAACTGTTTTTT.

This chain connects TRBV28 to TRBJ1-2; unclear D gene. The CDR3 has 14 residues. Germline V lookup: CDR1 MDHEN, CDR2 SYDVKM. With 2 bases removed from V and 13 bases from J, the gap between germline ends came to 20 bases. Written as DNA, the CDR3 is TGTGCCAGCAGTTTAACCGCCTTTAAGGCATTTTGCACCTTC. The encoded protein is CASSLTAFKAFCTF.

The chain joins TRBV27 to TRBJ2-2, with D possibly matching TRBD2 (6 bases). Trimming stripped 2 bases from V and 7 bases from J, with 8 bases between. Germline V gives CDR1 MNHEY, CDR2 SMNVEV (reference sequence). The CDR3 totals 13 residues. CDR3 in DNA: TGTGCCAGCAGTTTAAGGCGGGACGGGGAGCTGTTTTTT. It encodes CASSLRRDGELFF.

This clone was counted a single time. This sequence joins TRBV10-3 and TRBJ1-1, with unresolved D. Deletions cut 3 bases from V and 1 base from J, with 12 bases between. Germline V gene sequence: CDR1 ENHRY, CDR2 SYGVKD. The CDR3 has 15 residues. The CDR3, as DNA: TGTGCCATCAGTGACTCCTGGGGTGGGAACACTGAAGCTTTCTTT. It translates to CAISDSWGGNTEAFF.

With respect to this clone: Additional DNA sequences in this sample encode the identical CDR3. V usage is TRBV5-1 and J usage is TRBJ2-3; 12 bases are a match to TRBD1. With 0 bases clipped from V and 2 bases from J, the junction kept 22 bases outside the gene matches. The germline CDR1 and CDR2 sequences are SGHRS and YFSETQ. There are 23 residues in the CDR3. CDR3 region: CASSLVGFGGDRGHQFITDTQYF. The CDR3 DNA sequence: TGCGCCAGCAGCTTGGTTGGTTTTGGTGGGGACAGGGGGCACCAATTCATCACAGATACGCAGTATTTT.

V is TRBV28 and J is TRBJ1-2, with TRBD1 matching 7 bases. The CDR3 contains 13 residues. The ends lost 4 bases at V and 4 bases at J; junction bases unmatched: 3. Germline values: CDR1 MDHEN, CDR2 SYDVKM. The CDR3 here is CASSSDRAYGYTF. The DNA of the CDR3 is TGTGCCAGCAGTTCCGACAGGGCCTATGGCTACACCTTC.

V and J are TRBV7-2 and TRBJ1-1; TRBD1 aligns across 7 bases. J lost 0 bases, V lost 4 bases, and 5 bases had no gene match. The length of the CDR3 is 15 residues. From germline, CDR1 is SGHTA and CDR2 FQGNSA. The CDR3 here is CASSSQGGVNTEAFF. DNA of the CDR3: TGTGCCAGCAGCTCTCAGGGGGGCGTGAACACTGAAGCTTTCTTT.

The chain has TRBV19 and TRBJ2-2; TRBD2 matches 11 bases. Germline CDR1 LNHDA, CDR2 SQIVND (reference sequence). Trimming took 6 bases from V and 4 from J; bases not matched to a gene: 4. The length of the CDR3 is 15 residues. The CDR3 loop reads CASRRTSGGTGELFF. In DNA form, the CDR3 reads TGTGCCAGTAGAAGAACTAGCGGGGGCACCGGGGAGCTGTTTTTT.

The chain is built from TRBV5-4 and TRBJ2-7, with a weak D call TRBD1 (5 bases). Looked up from germline, CDR1 is SGHNT and CDR2 is YYREEE (reference sequence). With 4 bases removed from V and 4 bases from J, the gap between germline ends came to 18 bases. The CDR3 has 15 residues. The CDR3 is CASSQDRGSYYEQYF. For the CDR3, the DNA is TGTGCCAGCAGCCAAGATAGGGGCAGTTATTACGAGCAGTACTTC.

This chain joins TRBV7-2 and TRBJ1-4; 9 bases are shared with TRBD1. This CDR3 is 14 amino acids long. Germline trimming cut 5 bases from V and 6 bases from J; bases unmatched to any gene: 4. CDR1 is SGHTA and CDR2 is FQGNSA in the germline V gene. The CDR3 DNA sequence: TGTGCCAGCAGCCCTGGGACAGGGCATGAAAAACTGTTTTTT. As protein: CASSPGTGHEKLFF.

The chain joins TRBV19 to TRBJ1-1; D gene ambiguous. The germline CDR1 and CDR2 sequences are LNHDA and SQIVND (reference sequence). This CDR3 spans 14 amino acids. V dropped 5 bases and J dropped 8 bases, with 18 bases sitting between them. DNA for the CDR3: TGTGCCAGTAGTGTTACGGAAATCGATAGGGAAGCTTTCTTT. It specifies CASSVTEIDREAFF.

The chain combines TRBV18 with TRBJ2-3, with D hard to call. Trimming took off 0 bases at V and 1 base at J, with 11 bases between the two ends. The CDR3 is 16 amino acids. The germline gives CDR1 KGHSH, CDR2 LQKENI. The CDR3 DNA reads as TGTGCCAGCTCACCACCCGGTCCAGTACGCACAGATACGCAGTATTTT. Translated, it gives CASSPPGPVRTDTQYF.

V and J are TRBV19 and TRBJ1-6, with a tentative D call TRBD1 (5 bases). In germline, CDR1 is LNHDA, CDR2 SQIVND (reference sequence). V was shortened by 6 bases and J by 8 bases, with 8 bases between the two germline ends. The CDR3 spans 12 residues. The CDR3 nucleotides are TGTGCCAGTAGACAGGAGTATTCACCCCTCCACTTT. Amino acid sequence: CASRQEYSPLHF. The full variable domain, rest sourced from reference TRBV19 and TRBJ1-6, is DGGITQSPKYLFRKEGQNVTLSCEQNLNHDAMYWYRQDPGQGLRLIYYSQIVNDFQKGDIAEGYSVSREKKESFPLTVTSAQKNPTAFYLCASRQEYSPLHFGNGTRLTVT.

The J gene is TRBJ2-4, the V gene TRBV12-5, with 7 bases matching TRBD1. CDR1 LGHNT and CDR2 FRNRAP come from the germline V gene. The CDR3 length is 13 residues. V shed 6 bases, J shed 4 bases, and the junction held 3 bases outside the gene matches. CDR3 loop: CASGRQGKNIQYF. CDR3 bases: TGTGCTAGTGGAAGACAGGGAAAAAACATTCAGTACTTC.

The CDR3 reads CASSRGQYNEQFF. The DNA for the CDR3 is TGTGCCAGCAGTAGGGGACAGTACAATGAGCAGTTCTTC. V and J are TRBV11-3 and TRBJ2-1, with TRBD1 matching 7 bases. This CDR3 has 13 amino acids. CDR1 and CDR2 from the germline V gene are SGHNT and YENEEA. Trimming took 6 bases from V and 4 from J; bases not matched to a gene: 3.